Below, 19 T cell receptor beta chains from the same sample are listed, as sequenced in a study of vaccination and CD4 T cells after COVID-19. The Oncomine TCR Beta short-read assay generated sequence data from the DNA of cultured CD4+ T cells. MiXCR, run by TCRdb on the PCR reads, gives a single entry per CDR3 protein. The sample carries 20,000 or so distinct CDR3 sequences, roughly 44% recorded once. The sample's treatment: roughly 10-day PBMC culture with coronavirus spike peptide pools or control peptides (ViraFEST assay). Their recognized antigens are unknown. Source material: cultured CD4+ T cells from blood. Receptors originate from a human donor with COVID-19.

This clonotype occurred a few times. This chain connects TRBV7-2 to TRBJ2-2; no reliable D call. Per the germline V gene, CDR1 is SGHTA and CDR2 is FQGNSA. This CDR3 spans 17 amino acids. Trimming removed 3 bases at V and 5 bases at J, with 19 bases between. CDR3 sequence reads: CASSLLGFILGTGELFF. In nucleotides, the CDR3 is TGTGCCAGCAGCTTGCTCGGATTTATACTGGGGACCGGGGAGCTGTTTTTT.

The chain uses TRBV10-3 and TRBJ1-2, with a weak D call TRBD1 (5 bases). Trimming took off 0 bases at V and 3 bases at J, with 11 bases between the two ends. The CDR3 loop spans 15 amino acids. Germline-derived CDR1 and CDR2 are ENHRY and SYGVKD. The CDR3 DNA reads as TGTGCCATCAGTGAGTCGGGGGATAGGGACTATGGCTACACCTTC. As protein: CAISESGDRDYGYTF.

This clonotype was detected only a few times. This chain joins TRBV5-4 and TRBJ1-6; no reliable D call. The CDR3 runs to 14 residues. Per the germline V gene, CDR1 is SGHNT and CDR2 is YYREEE (reference sequence). With 4 bases removed from V and 9 bases from J, the gap between germline ends came to 14 bases. CDR3 sequence reads: CASSRVEEGSPLHF. The CDR3 nucleotides are TGTGCCAGCAGCAGGGTTGAAGAGGGTTCACCCCTCCACTTT.

The chain links TRBV20-1 to TRBJ1-5, with D maybe TRBD1 (5 bases). The V end was cut by 5 bases, the J end by 6 bases, with 20 bases between. This CDR3 region has 15 residues. Germline V gene lookup returns CDR1 DFQATT and CDR2 SNEGSKA (reference sequence). The CDR3 nucleotides are TGCAGTGCTGTGACCGGGACGCCGACAACTCAGCCCCAGCATTTT. Protein: CSAVTGTPTTQPQHF.

The chain joins TRBV19 to TRBJ2-5; tentative D call: TRBD1 (5 bases). Germline CDR1 and CDR2: LNHDA and SQIVND (reference sequence). CDR3 length: 15 amino acids. Trimming left V 1 base short and J 2 bases short, with 11 bases between. The CDR3 sequence: CASSIGVGQQETQYF. The CDR3 bases are TGTGCCAGTAGTATAGGGGTGGGGCAACAAGAGACCCAGTACTTC.

This clonotype was counted between two and nine times. The rearrangement uses TRBV20-1 and TRBJ1-6; 8 bases fit TRBD1. CDR1 is DFQATT, CDR2 SNEGSKA, per germline (reference sequence). With V trimmed by 1 base and J by 9 bases, 8 bases remained unmatched. This CDR3 is 15 amino acids long. DNA for the CDR3: TGCAGTGCTAGAGGTGCTCAGGGGGCGTTTTCACCCCTCCACTTT. It specifies CSARGAQGAFSPLHF.

With regard to this clonotype: One junction end does not reproduce the germline sequence, and a read error may be involved. The chain links TRBV7-9 to TRBJ1-1; no firm D call. The CDR3 loop spans 14 amino acids. From germline, CDR1 is SEHNR and CDR2 FQNEAQ (reference sequence). CDR3 in amino acids: CANSFMHLGTEAFF. The CDR3, as DNA: TGTGCCAACAGCTTCATGCACCTCGGCACTGAAGCTTTCTTT.

In its sample, this clonotype was seen a few times. The J gene is TRBJ1-1, the V gene TRBV29-1; the D is unclear. Trimming shortened V by 7 bases and J by 1 base, and 7 bases separated the two germline ends. The V gene's germline CDR1 is SQVTM and CDR2 ANQGSEA. The CDR3 is made up of 11 amino acids. The CDR3 DNA reads TGCAGCGGCACAGAGAACACTGAAGCTTTCTTT. Translating gives CSGTENTEAFF. Complete variable domain (other parts from reference TRBV29-1 and TRBJ1-1): SAVISQKPSRDICQRGTSLTIQCQVDSQVTMMFWYRQQPGQSLTLIATANQGSEATYESGFVIDKFPISRPNLTFSTLTVSNMSPEDSSIYLCSGTENTEAFFGQGTRLTVV.

This rearrangement joins TRBV20-1 to TRBJ2-5, with TRBD1 matching 8 bases. The CDR3 runs to 13 residues. V shed 6 bases, J shed 4 bases, and the junction held 7 bases outside the gene matches. Germline-derived CDR1 and CDR2 are DFQATT and SNEGSKA (reference sequence). Written as DNA, the CDR3 is TGCAGTGCGACGACAGGGGTTTTAGAGACCCAGTACTTC. The encoded protein is CSATTGVLETQYF.

This clonotype is medium-sized within its sample. This rearrangement joins TRBV2 to TRBJ1-1, with D tentatively TRBD1 (5 bases). The V gene lost 2 bases and the J gene lost 6 bases, with 16 bases spanning the gap. Germline CDR1 reads SNHLY; CDR2 reads FYNNEI. CDR3 length equals 15 residues. In DNA, the CDR3 is TGTGCCAGCAGTGAAAGTCGGGGGGGGGACGCTGAAGCTTTCTTT. Translating gives CASSESRGGDAEAFF.

The chain joins TRBV7-2 to TRBJ1-2, with D possibly matching TRBD1 (6 bases). V lost 1 base and J lost 9, with 12 bases in between. This CDR3 has 13 amino acids. Per germline, CDR1 SGHTA and CDR2 FQGNSA. CDR3 residues: CASSLGVTGRYTF. The CDR3 DNA sequence: TGTGCCAGCAGCTTAGGCGTGACAGGCCGCTACACCTTC.

The rearrangement uses TRBV4-2 and TRBJ2-7, with D tentatively TRBD1 or TRBD2 (5 bases each). CDR1 is LGHNA and CDR2 is YNFKEQ in the germline V gene. The CDR3 is made up of 15 amino acids. Trimming removed 4 bases at V and 3 bases at J, with 16 bases between. The CDR3 sequence is CASSRQGPLIYEQYF. CDR3 bases: TGTGCCAGCAGCCGCCAGGGACCCCTTATCTACGAGCAGTACTTC.

This clonotype has only a few counts. The chain couples TRBV6-5 to TRBJ1-3; no definite D call. Trimming removed 0 bases from V and 4 bases from J, with 10 bases in between. CDR1 is MNHEY, CDR2 SVGAGI, per germline. CDR3 length: 15 amino acids. DNA of the CDR3: TGTGCCAGCAGTTACTCGACTAGGGCCGGAAACACCATATATTTT. This codes for CASSYSTRAGNTIYF.

This clonotype was observed a few times. The chain has TRBV24-1 and TRBJ1-2, with 7 positions matching TRBD1. The CDR3 runs 15 residues. In germline, CDR1 is KGHDR, CDR2 SFDVKD. Trimming removed 6 bases from V and 4 bases from J; junction bases left unmatched: 10. Here the CDR3 DNA reads TGTGCCACCAGTCCCCGGAATACAGGGGCCTATGGCTACACCTTC. It yields the protein CATSPRNTGAYGYTF.

The chain joins TRBV30 to TRBJ2-2; D gene uncertain. Trimming took 4 bases from V and 1 from J, leaving 7 bases between them. The germline CDR1 and CDR2 sequences are GTSNPN and SVGIG (reference sequence). The CDR3 spans 13 residues. CDR3 amino acids: CAWNNKNTGELFF. The CDR3 DNA reads as TGTGCCTGGAATAACAAGAACACCGGGGAGCTGTTTTTT. The full variable domain, rest sourced from reference TRBV30 and TRBJ2-2, is SQTIHQWPATLVQPVGSPLSLECTVEGTSNPNLYWYRQAAGRGLQLLFYSVGIGQISSEVPQNLSASRPQDRQFILSSKKLLLSDSGFYLCAWNNKNTGELFFGEGSRLTVL.

This clonotype was observed a few times. V usage is TRBV27 and J usage is TRBJ1-5; 11 bases match TRBD1. This CDR3 comprises 16 residues. Trimming cost V 0 bases and J 6 bases; bases outside gene matches: 4. CDR1 is MNHEY, CDR2 SMNVEV, per germline (reference sequence). The CDR3 reads CASSLSGQGVAQPQHF. In DNA form, the CDR3 reads TGTGCCAGCAGTTTATCGGGACAGGGGGTGGCTCAGCCCCAGCATTTT.

This rearrangement joins TRBV19 to TRBJ2-3; D uncertain. The CDR3 is 13 residues long. Deletions cut 4 bases from V and 1 base from J, with 6 bases between. Germline loops: CDR1 LNHDA, CDR2 SQIVND (reference sequence). CDR3 in DNA: TGTGCCAGTAGTAGGGCAGGCACAGATACGCAGTATTTT. Translating gives CASSRAGTDTQYF.

This chain joins TRBV28 and TRBJ1-1; D is unresolved. The V gene's germline CDR1 is MDHEN and CDR2 SYDVKM. The CDR3 has 11 amino acids. V lost 7 bases to trimming and J lost 10 bases, with 13 bases between them. In nucleotides, the CDR3 is TGTGCCAGCATCTTGGGCCCTGTAGCTTTCTTT. This encodes CASILGPVAFF.

The chain couples TRBV28 to TRBJ2-1; 11 bases map to TRBD2. CDR1 and CDR2 from the germline V gene are MDHEN and SYDVKM. The CDR3 extends over 14 amino acids. V shed 8 bases and J 2 bases; nucleotides not matched to a gene: 2. The CDR3 here is CASVAGGPYNEQFF. DNA of the CDR3: TGTGCCAGCGTAGCGGGGGGGCCCTACAATGAGCAGTTCTTC. Combining the CDR3 with reference TRBV28 and TRBJ2-1 gives the whole variable domain DVKVTQSSRYLVKRTGEKVFLECVQDMDHENMFWYRQDPGLGLRLIYFSYDVKMKEKGDIPEGYSVSREKKERFSLILESASTNQTSMYLCASVAGGPYNEQFFGPGTRLTVL.